This TCR beta chain was captured by sequencing in a study of T cell responses to AZD1222 COVID-19 vaccine. The study's findings and limits: Seropositivity was recorded at baseline in only 6 or 7 AZD1222 recipients. Vaccine-associated CD4 TCRs spanned spike, dominant at 160-218 and 743-854.

The CDR3 runs to 14 residues. V dropped 6 bases and J dropped 2 bases, with 13 bases sitting between them. Germline V gene data show CDR1 as GTSNPN and CDR2 as SVGIG (reference sequence). The table came from immunoSEQ multiplex PCR; TCRdb's copy has only in-frame clones and leaves some out. The sample carries tens of thousands of clones, approximately 84% recorded once. Details on this clone: Its antigen is undetermined.

V gene TRBV30 combines with J gene TRBJ2-2; D gene uncertain. This receptor was identified in an adult in good health. This sample comprised peripheral blood, obtained on day 0 of AZD1222 vaccination. The CDR3 spells CACSVQLNTGELFF. CDR3 sequence (DNA): TGTGCCTGTTCGGTCCAGCTCAACACCGGGGAGCTGTTTTTT. Drawing the rest from reference TRBV30 and TRBJ2-2, the complete variable domain is SQTIHQWPATLVQPVGSPLSLECTVEGTSNPNLYWYRQAAGRGLQLLFYSVGIGQISSEVPQNLSASRPQDRQFILSSKKLLLSDSGFYLCACSVQLNTGELFFGEGSRLTVL.